Detailed here is one TCR beta chain. Its antigen remains unknown. Clones were sequenced by immunoSEQ multiplex PCR, and TCRdb holds only the in-frame ones, with some missing. The profile covers more than 80,000 clones, with roughly nine tenths appearing a single time and roughly 0.37% taken by the ten largest. Germline-derived CDR1 and CDR2 are MGHRA and YSYEKL. Deletions cut 0 bases from V and 7 bases from J, with 18 bases between. The CDR3 length is 16 residues. This sample was taken from a study of graft-versus-host responses after intestinal transplantation. Turning to the study itself: Isolated intestinal, liver-intestinal, or multivisceral transplants had been given to the recipients. Once they had received anti-thymocyte globulin induction, all recipients took tacrolimus and steroids for approximately three years.

Findings of the study overall: Recipient marrow harbored GvH clones, some of which surfaced first in ileum or blood.

The material was unstimulated CD4+ T cells sorted from spleen or lymph node cells, obtained before intestinal transplant. This sequence was found in a human donor who received an intestinal transplant. V gene TRBV4-1 combines with J gene TRBJ1-2; D is possibly TRBD1 (6 bases). The CDR3 region is CASSQDEGRGGGGYTF. CDR3 nucleotide sequence: TGCGCCAGCAGCCAAGATGAGGGCAGGGGTGGAGGTGGCTACACCTTC.